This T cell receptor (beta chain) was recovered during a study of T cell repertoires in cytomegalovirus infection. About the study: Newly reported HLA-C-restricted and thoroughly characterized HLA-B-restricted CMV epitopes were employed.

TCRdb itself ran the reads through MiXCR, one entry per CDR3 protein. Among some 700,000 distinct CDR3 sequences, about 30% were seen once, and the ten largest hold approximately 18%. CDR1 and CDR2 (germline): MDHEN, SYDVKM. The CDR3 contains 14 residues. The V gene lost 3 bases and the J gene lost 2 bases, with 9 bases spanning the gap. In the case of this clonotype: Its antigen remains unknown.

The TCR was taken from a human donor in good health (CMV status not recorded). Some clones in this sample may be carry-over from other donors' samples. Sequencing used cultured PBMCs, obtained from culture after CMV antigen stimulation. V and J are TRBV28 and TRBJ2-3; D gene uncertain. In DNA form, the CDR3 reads TGTGCCAGCAGTTTTTACTCGATCACAGATACGCAGTATTTT. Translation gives CASSFYSITDTQYF.